The clone carrying this TCR beta chain was seen at least ten times. This sample stems from a study of T cells in Graves' hyperthyroidism and ophthalmopathy. It was RNA transcripts that yielded the amplified TCR beta CDR3 regions. When the TCR CDR3 underwent first-round RT-PCR, the HTBI primer set was used. Via MiXCR, TCRdb re-called the multiplex PCR reads, giving one row per CDR3 protein. The data show a few hundred thousand distinct CDR3 sequences, about a sixth seen once. CDR1 is SGHTA and CDR2 is FQGNSA in the germline V gene. The CDR3 contains 15 residues. The ends were cut back, 3 bases at V and 4 bases at J, with 12 bases in the middle.

The source material was blood. This chain uses TRBV7-2 with TRBJ2-2; D may be TRBD1 (5 bases). This TCR came from a woman aged 40 to 49 with Graves' ophthalmopathy. The CDR3 sequence: CASSLAPRATGELFF. The CDR3 DNA reads as TGTGCCAGCAGCTTGGCGCCCAGGGCCACCGGGGAGCTGTTTTTT.